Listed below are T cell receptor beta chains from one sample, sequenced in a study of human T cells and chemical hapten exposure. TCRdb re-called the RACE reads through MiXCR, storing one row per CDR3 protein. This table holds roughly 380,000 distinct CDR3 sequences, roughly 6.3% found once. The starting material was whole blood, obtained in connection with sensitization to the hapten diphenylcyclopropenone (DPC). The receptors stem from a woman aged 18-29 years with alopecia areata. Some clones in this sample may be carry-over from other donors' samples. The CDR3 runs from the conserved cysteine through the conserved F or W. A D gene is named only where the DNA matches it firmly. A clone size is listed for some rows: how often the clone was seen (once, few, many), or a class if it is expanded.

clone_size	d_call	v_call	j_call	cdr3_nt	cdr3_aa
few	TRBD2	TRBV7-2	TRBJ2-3	TGTGCCAGCAGCTTATTCCAGCGGGGGAGCACAGATACGCAGTATTTT	CASSLFQRGSTDTQYF
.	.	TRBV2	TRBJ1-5	TGTGCCAGCAGTGAAGCAACTAGGACAGTCCAGCCCCAGCATTTT	CASSEATRTVQPQHF
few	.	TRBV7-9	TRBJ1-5	TGTGCCAGCAGCTTATCCGACGATAGCAATCAGCCCCAGCATTTT	CASSLSDDSNQPQHF
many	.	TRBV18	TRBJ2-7	TGTGCCAGCTCACCACCTCGGCAGGGGTTAAGAAACGAGCAGTACTTC	CASSPPRQGLRNEQYF
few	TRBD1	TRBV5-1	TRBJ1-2	TGCGCCAGCAGCCCGACAGGGGAGGGGAGGCTCGACTATGGCTACACCTTC	CASSPTGEGRLDYGYTF
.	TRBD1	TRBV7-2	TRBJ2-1	TGTGCCAGCAGCTTAATTGTCGGTATCGGGACAGGAGAACTCAATGAGCAGTTCTTC	CASSLIVGIGTGELNEQFF
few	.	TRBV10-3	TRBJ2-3	TGTGCCATCAGTGAGGTCGAGACTACCACAGATACGCAGTATTTT	CAISEVETTTDTQYF
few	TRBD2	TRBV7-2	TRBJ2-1	TGTGCCAGCAGCTTTCCGGGACTAGCCTACAATGAGCAGTTCTTC	CASSFPGLAYNEQFF
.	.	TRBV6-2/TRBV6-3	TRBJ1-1	TGTGCCAGCAGTTACTCGATTCGGGTGAACACTGAAGCTTTCTTT	CASSYSIRVNTEAFF
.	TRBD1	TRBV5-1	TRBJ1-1	TGCGCCAGCACCGGACAGGAGTTGAACACTGAAGCTTTCTTT	CASTGQELNTEAFF
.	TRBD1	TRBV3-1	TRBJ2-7	TGTGCCAGCGGGACAGGCTCCCTCTACGAGCAGTACTTC	CASGTGSLYEQYF
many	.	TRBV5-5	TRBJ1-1	TGTGCCAGCAGCCGAGCACCCACTAGCGGCAACACTGAAGCTTTCTTT	CASSRAPTSGNTEAFF
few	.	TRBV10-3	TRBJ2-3	TGTGCCATCAGTGGACAGTCTCGGGATACGCAGTATTTT	CAISGQSRDTQYF